Presented here are 8 T cell receptor beta chains from one specimen sequenced in a study of blood T cell repertoires in COVID-19. Here immunoSEQ multiplex PCR was the method, and the copy in TCRdb shows in-frame clones only, minus some. This table holds roughly 86,000 clones, approximately 83% found once. The sequenced sample consisted of peripheral blood. These receptors all stem from a woman in her 70s with acute or convalescent COVID-19.

The genes are TRBV3-1 (or the pseudogene TRBV3-2) and TRBJ2-3; TRBD2 aligns across 11 bases. The CDR3 has 15 residues. Germline V lookup: CDR1 LGHDT, CDR2 YNNKEL (reference sequence). Trimming took 6 bases from V and 2 from J; bases not matched to a gene: 4. This chain's CDR3 is CASRLAGGTTDTQYF. The CDR3 DNA reads TGTGCCAGCAGGTTAGCGGGGGGGACCACAGATACGCAGTATTTT.

The CDR3 spells CASSIQQNYEQYF. The CDR3 DNA follows: TGTGCCAGTAGTATACAACAGAACTACGAGCAGTACTTC. This sequence joins TRBV19 and TRBJ2-7, with no clear D. V lost 2 bases to trimming and J lost 3 bases, with 8 bases between them. This CDR3 has 13 residues. The germline gives CDR1 LNHDA, CDR2 SQIVND (reference sequence).

The chain recombines TRBV11-3 with TRBJ1-3; D is undetermined. The V gene lost 3 bases and the J gene lost 4 bases, with 4 bases spanning the gap. Germline CDR1 and CDR2: SGHNT and YENEEA. The length of the CDR3 is 12 residues. CDR3 sequence reads: CASSFVGNTIYF. In nucleotides, the CDR3 is TGTGCCAGCAGCTTCGTCGGAAACACCATATATTTT. The full variable domain, in which reference TRBV11-3 and TRBJ1-3 provide the parts outside the CDR3, is EAGVVQSPRYKIIEKKQPVAFWCNPISGHNTLYWYLQNLGQGPELLIRYENEEAVDDSQLPKDRFSAERLKGVDSTLKIQPAELGDSAVYLCASSFVGNTIYFGEGSWLTVV.

This clone was seen a few times. The rearrangement uses TRBV3-1 (or the pseudogene TRBV3-2) and TRBJ1-1, with TRBD1 matching over 9 bases. The CDR3 is made up of 14 amino acids. Germline-derived CDR1 and CDR2 are LGHDT and YNNKEL (reference sequence). Trimming removed 4 bases from V and 1 base from J; junction bases left unmatched: 1. In DNA, the CDR3 is TGTGCCAGCAGCCGGGGACAGGGGAACACTGAAGCTTTCTTT. Amino acids: CASSRGQGNTEAFF.

The chain is built from TRBV2 and TRBJ1-5; 10 bases are shared with TRBD1. Unmatched junction bases numbered 2, after V lost 7 bases and J lost 5 bases. CDR3 length: 13 amino acids. CDR1 and CDR2 from the germline V gene are SNHLY and FYNNEI. DNA of the CDR3: TGTGCCAGCATGACAGGGGGCGATCAGCCCCAGCATTTT. It is translated as CASMTGGDQPQHF.

The CDR3 DNA reads as TGTGCCAGCAGCCACCCCTTCCTAGCGGGAGGCGATACGCAGTATTTT. Translated, it gives CASSHPFLAGGDTQYF. The genes are TRBV14 and TRBJ2-3; TRBD2 aligns across 11 bases. This CDR3 is built from 16 residues. The ends lost 3 bases at V and 6 bases at J; junction bases unmatched: 8. Germline assignment: CDR1 SGHDN and CDR2 FVKESK.

The chain joins TRBV5-4 to TRBJ2-7; the match to TRBD1 covers 8 bases. CDR3 length: 14 amino acids. V trimming: 3 bases; J trimming: 5 bases; junction bases outside the gene matches: 7. The germline CDR1 and CDR2 sequences are SGHNT and YYREEE (reference sequence). CDR3 sequence reads: CASSSRTGSDEQYF. DNA of the CDR3: TGTGCCAGCAGCTCCAGGACAGGGAGCGACGAGCAGTACTTC.

This chain connects TRBV28 to TRBJ1-2; D is possibly TRBD1 (5 bases). Germline CDR1 reads MDHEN; CDR2 reads SYDVKM. V dropped 8 bases and J dropped 3 bases, with 13 bases sitting between them. CDR3 length: 13 residues. CDR3 bases: TGTGCCAGCCGCCTCACAGGAGACTATGGCTACACCTTC. This sequence encodes CASRLTGDYGYTF.